This T cell receptor (beta chain) stems from a study of T cells after yellow fever vaccination. CDR1 is SGHTA and CDR2 is FQGNSA in the germline V gene. CDR3 length: 14 residues. V gave up 5 bases and J gave up 3 bases, with 11 bases separating them. Making TCR cDNA involved 5'RACE template switching, which added UMIs and a universal primer site. In TCRdb, the 5' RACE reads were re-called with MiXCR into one record per CDR3 protein. The repertoire holds more than 300,000 distinct CDR3 sequences, with over 8.5% as singletons. This receptor was identified in a man in his late teens or twenties who received the YFV17D yellow fever vaccine. Sequencing was performed on CD4+ T cells sorted from PBMCs, taken 45 days after the yellow fever booster vaccination. The rearrangement links TRBV7-2 to TRBJ2-1; no reliable D call. CDR3 sequence (DNA): TGTGCCAGCAGCAGATCCGGGCTCTACAATGAGCAGTTCTTC. As protein: CASSRSGLYNEQFF.